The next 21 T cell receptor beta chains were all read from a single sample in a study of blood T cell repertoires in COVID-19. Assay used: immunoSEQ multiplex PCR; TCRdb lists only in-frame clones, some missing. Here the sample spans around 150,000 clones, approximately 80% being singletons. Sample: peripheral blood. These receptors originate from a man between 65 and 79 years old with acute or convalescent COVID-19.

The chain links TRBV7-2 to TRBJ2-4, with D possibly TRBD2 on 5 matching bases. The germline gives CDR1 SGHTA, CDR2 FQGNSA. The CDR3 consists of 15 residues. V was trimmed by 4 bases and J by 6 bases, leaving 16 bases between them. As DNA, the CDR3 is TGTGCCAGCAGCTCCCGAGGGTATATCGGAAACATTCAGTACTTC. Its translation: CASSSRGYIGNIQYF.

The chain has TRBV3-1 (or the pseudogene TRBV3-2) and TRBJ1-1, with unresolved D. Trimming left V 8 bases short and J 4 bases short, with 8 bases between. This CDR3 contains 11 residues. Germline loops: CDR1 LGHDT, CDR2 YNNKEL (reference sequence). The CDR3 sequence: CASGRGTEAFF. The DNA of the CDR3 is TGTGCCAGCGGTCGGGGCACTGAAGCTTTCTTT.

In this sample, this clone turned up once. CDR3 DNA sequence: TGTGCCAGCAGACAAAGCCGAGGGACAGGCCTATACACACCTTATGGCTACACCTTC. It codes for CASRQSRGTGLYTPYGYTF. This sequence joins TRBV27 and TRBJ1-2; 8 bases match TRBD1. V shed 6 bases, J shed 5 bases, and the junction held 23 bases outside the gene matches. The CDR3 runs to 19 residues. From germline, CDR1 is MNHEY and CDR2 SMNVEV (reference sequence).

The CDR3: CASNKPGNSPLHF. CDR3 coding DNA: TGTGCCAGCAACAAACCGGGAAATTCACCCCTCCACTTT. V gene TRBV6-6 combines with J gene TRBJ1-6; no reliable D call. The CDR3 is 13 amino acids. Trimming left V 7 bases short and J 7 bases short, with 11 bases between. Germline lookup yields CDR1 MNHNY and CDR2 SVGAGI (reference sequence).

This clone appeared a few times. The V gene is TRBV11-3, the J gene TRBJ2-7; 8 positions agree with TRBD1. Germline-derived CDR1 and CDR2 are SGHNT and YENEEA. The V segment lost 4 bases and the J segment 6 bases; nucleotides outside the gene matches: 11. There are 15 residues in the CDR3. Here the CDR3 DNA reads TGTGCCAGCAGCTCCAACAGGGGACAGGCTTCCGAGCAGTACTTC. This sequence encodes CASSSNRGQASEQYF.

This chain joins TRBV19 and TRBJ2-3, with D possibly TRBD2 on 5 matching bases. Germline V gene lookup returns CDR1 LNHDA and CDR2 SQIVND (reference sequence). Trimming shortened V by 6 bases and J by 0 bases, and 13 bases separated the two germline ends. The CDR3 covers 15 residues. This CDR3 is CASRPGRGSTDTQYF. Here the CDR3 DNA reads TGTGCCAGTAGACCCGGCCGCGGGAGCACAGATACGCAGTATTTT.

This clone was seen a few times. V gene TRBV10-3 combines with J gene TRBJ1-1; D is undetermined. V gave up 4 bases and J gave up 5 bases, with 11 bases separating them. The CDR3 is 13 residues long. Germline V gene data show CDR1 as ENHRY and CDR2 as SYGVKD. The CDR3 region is CAISAEIWTEAFF. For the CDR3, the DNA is TGTGCCATCAGTGCGGAGATTTGGACTGAAGCTTTCTTT.

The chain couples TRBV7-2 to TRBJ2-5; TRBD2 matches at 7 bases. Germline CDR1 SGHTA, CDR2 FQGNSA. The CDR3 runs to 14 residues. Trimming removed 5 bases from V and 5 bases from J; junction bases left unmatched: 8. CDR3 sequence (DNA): TGTGCCAGCAGCCCAGGGAGGGTTGGGGAGACCCAGTACTTC. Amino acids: CASSPGRVGETQYF.

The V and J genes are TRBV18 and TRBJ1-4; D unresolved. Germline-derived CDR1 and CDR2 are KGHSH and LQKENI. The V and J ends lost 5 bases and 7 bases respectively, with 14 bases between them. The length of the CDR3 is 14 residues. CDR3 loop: CASSSESIGEKLFF. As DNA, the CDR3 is TGTGCCAGCTCATCGGAGAGCATCGGTGAAAAACTGTTTTTT.

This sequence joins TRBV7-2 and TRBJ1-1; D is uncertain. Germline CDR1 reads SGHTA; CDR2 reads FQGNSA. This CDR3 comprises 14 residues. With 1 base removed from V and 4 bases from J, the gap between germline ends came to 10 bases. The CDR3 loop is CASSLVEGGTEAFF. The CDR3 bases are TGTGCCAGCAGCTTAGTGGAGGGCGGCACTGAAGCTTTCTTT.

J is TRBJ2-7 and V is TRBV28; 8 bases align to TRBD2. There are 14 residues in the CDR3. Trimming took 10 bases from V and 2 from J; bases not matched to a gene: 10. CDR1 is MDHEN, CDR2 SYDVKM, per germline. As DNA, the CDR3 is TGTGCCACACGGGGGGGGTTGGTTCCCTACGAGCAGTACTTC. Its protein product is CATRGGLVPYEQYF.

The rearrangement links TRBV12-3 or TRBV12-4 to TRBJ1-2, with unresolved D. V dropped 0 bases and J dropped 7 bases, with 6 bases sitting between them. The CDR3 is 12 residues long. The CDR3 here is CASSLASGGYTF. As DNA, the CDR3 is TGTGCCAGCAGTTTAGCGTCGGGTGGCTACACCTTC.

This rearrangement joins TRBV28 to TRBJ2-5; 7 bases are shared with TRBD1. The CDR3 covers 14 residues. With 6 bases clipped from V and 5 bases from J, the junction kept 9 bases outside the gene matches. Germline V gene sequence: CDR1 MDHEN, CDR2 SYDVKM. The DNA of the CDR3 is TGTGCCAGCAGCTCGACAGGGATGGGGGAGACCCAGTACTTC. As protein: CASSSTGMGETQYF. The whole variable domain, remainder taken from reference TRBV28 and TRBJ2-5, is DVKVTQSSRYLVKRTGEKVFLECVQDMDHENMFWYRQDPGLGLRLIYFSYDVKMKEKGDIPEGYSVSREKKERFSLILESASTNQTSMYLCASSSTGMGETQYFGPGTRLLVL.

This chain's CDR3 is CASSLLNSPLHF. DNA of the CDR3: TGTGCCAGCAGCTTACTTAATTCACCCCTCCACTTT. This chain joins TRBV7-9 and TRBJ1-6; D is unresolved. V was trimmed by 2 bases and J by 6 bases, leaving 2 bases between them. The CDR3 contains 12 residues. Germline V gene sequence: CDR1 SEHNR, CDR2 FQNEAQ (reference sequence).

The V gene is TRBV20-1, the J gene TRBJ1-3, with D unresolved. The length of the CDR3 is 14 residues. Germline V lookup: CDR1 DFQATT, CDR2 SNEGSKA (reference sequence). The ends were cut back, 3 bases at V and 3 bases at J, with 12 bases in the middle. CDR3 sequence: CSASSENDGNTIYF. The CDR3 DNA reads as TGCAGTGCTAGTTCGGAGAACGATGGAAACACCATATATTTT.

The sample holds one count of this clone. The CDR3 sequence is CASSGGGRTNEQFF. CDR3 bases: TGTGCCAGCTCTGGGGGCGGGAGGACCAATGAGCAGTTCTTC. The chain uses TRBV18 and TRBJ2-1; 8 nucleotides align to TRBD2. The CDR3 is 14 amino acids. Unmatched junction bases numbered 7, after V lost 6 bases and J lost 6 bases. Per germline, CDR1 KGHSH and CDR2 LQKENI. Filled out from reference TRBV18 and TRBJ2-1, the complete variable domain reads NAGVMQNPRHLVRRRGQEARLRCSPMKGHSHVYWYRQLPEEGLKFMVYLQKENIIDESGMPKERFSAEFPKEGPSILRIQQVVRGDSAAYFCASSGGGRTNEQFFGPGTRLTVL.

The CDR3 sequence: CASSLSPGGMGLGYEQYF. DNA of the CDR3: TGCGCCAGCAGCTTGTCGCCAGGGGGAATGGGTTTGGGATACGAGCAGTACTTC. The genes are TRBV5-1 and TRBJ2-7, with TRBD1 matching 7 bases. This CDR3 region has 18 residues. The germline V gene has CDR1 SGHRS and CDR2 YFSETQ. The trim removed 1 base at V and 4 bases at J, leaving 17 bases unmatched.

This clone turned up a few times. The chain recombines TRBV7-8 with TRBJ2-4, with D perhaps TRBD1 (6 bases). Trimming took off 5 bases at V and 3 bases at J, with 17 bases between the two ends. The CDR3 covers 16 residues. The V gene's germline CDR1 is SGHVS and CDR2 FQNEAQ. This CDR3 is CASSPSRDTLKNIQYF. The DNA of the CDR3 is TGTGCCAGCAGCCCATCCCGGGACACCCTCAAAAACATTCAGTACTTC. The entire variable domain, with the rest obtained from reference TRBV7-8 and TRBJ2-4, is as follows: GAGVSQSPRYKVAKRGQDVALRCDPISGHVSLFWYQQALGQGPEFLTYFQNEAQLDKSGLPSDRFFAERPEGSVSTLKIQRTQQEDSAVYLCASSPSRDTLKNIQYFGAGTRLSVL.

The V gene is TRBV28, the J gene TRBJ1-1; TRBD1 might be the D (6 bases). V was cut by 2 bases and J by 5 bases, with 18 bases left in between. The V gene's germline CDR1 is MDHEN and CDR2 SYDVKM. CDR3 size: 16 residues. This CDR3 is CASSLATGIERTEAFF. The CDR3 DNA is TGTGCCAGCAGTTTAGCGACAGGAATAGAAAGGACTGAAGCTTTCTTT.

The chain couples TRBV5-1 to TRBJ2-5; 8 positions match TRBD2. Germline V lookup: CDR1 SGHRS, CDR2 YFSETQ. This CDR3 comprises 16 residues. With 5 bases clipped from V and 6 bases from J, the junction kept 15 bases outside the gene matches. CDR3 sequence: CASSPGSSGREKTQYF. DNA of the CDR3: TGCGCCAGCAGTCCGGGGTCTAGCGGGCGGGAAAAGACCCAGTACTTC.

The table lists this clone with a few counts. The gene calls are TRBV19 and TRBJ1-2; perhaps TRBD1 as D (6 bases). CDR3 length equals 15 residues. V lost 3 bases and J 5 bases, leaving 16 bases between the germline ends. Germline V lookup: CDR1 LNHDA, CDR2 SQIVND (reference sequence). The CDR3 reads CASSISTGQLYGYTF. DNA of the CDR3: TGTGCCAGTAGTATCTCAACCGGACAGCTATATGGCTACACCTTC.